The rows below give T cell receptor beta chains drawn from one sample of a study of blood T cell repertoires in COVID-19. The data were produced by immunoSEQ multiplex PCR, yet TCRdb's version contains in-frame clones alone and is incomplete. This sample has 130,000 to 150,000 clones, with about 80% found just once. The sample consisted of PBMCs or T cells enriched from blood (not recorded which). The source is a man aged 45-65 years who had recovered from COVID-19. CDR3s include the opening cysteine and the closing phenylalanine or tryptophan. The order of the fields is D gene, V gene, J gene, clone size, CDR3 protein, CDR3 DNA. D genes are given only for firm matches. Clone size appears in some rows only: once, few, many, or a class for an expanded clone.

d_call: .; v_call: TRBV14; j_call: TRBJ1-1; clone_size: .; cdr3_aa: CASSQATPGGTEAFF; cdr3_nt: TGTGCCAGCAGCCAAGCCACCCCCGGGGGCACTGAAGCTTTCTTT
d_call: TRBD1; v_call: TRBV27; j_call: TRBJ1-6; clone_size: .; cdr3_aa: CASSKDRGSNSPLHF; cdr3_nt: TGTGCCAGCAGTAAGGACAGGGGCTCAAATTCACCCCTCCACTTT
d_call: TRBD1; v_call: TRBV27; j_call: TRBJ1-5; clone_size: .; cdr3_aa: CASSLSGGRNQPQHF; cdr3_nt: TGTGCCAGCAGTTTATCAGGGGGCCGCAATCAGCCCCAGCATTTT
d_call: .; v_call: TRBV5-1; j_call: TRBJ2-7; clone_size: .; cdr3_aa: CASSPDRTTYEQYF; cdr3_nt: TGCGCCAGCAGCCCGGACAGGACTACCTACGAGCAGTACTTC
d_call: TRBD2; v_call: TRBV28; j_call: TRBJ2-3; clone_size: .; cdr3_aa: CASSFEVAGGTQYF; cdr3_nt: TGTGCCAGCAGTTTTGAGGTAGCGGGGGGAACGCAGTATTTT
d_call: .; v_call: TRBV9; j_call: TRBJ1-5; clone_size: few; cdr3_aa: CASSVSGRTDQPQHF; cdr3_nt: TGTGCCAGCAGCGTATCGGGGAGGACTGATCAGCCCCAGCATTTT
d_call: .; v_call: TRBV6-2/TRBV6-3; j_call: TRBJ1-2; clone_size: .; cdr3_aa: CASSYPRGRAHGYTF; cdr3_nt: TGTGCCAGCAGTTACCCCCGGGGTAGAGCCCATGGCTACACCTTC
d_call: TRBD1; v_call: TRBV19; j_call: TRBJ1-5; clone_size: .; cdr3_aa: CASSIRGQEPQPQHF; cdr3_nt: TGTGCCAGTAGTATAAGGGGACAGGAGCCTCAGCCCCAGCATTTT
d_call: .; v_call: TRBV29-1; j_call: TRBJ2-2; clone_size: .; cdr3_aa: CSAEEGGGTGELFF; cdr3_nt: TGCAGCGCCGAAGAGGGGGGTGGGACCGGGGAGCTGTTTTTT
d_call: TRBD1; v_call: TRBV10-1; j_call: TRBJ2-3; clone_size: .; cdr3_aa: CASSDIGTGGTDTQYF; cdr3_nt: TGCGCCAGCAGTGATATCGGGACAGGGGGCACAGATACGCAGTATTTT
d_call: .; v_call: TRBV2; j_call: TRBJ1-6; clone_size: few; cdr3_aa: CASSEELRSSPLHF; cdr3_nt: TGTGCCAGCAGTGAAGAACTTCGGAGTTCACCCCTCCACTTT
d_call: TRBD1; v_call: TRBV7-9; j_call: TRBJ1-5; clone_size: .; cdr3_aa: CASSPTGSNQPQHF; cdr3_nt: TGTGCCAGCAGCCCGACAGGGAGCAATCAGCCCCAGCATTTT
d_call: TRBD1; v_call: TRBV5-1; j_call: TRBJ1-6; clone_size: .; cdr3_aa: CASTETGNNSPLHF; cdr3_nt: TGCGCCAGCACCGAGACAGGGAACAATTCACCCCTCCACTTT
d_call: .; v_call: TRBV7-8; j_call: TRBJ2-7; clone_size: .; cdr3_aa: CASSHRIRSLYYEQYF; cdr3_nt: TGTGCCAGCAGCCATCGTATTCGATCACTTTACTACGAGCAGTACTTC
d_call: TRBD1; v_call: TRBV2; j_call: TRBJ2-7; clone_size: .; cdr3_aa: CASSAGQGLPYEQYF; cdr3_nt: TGTGCCAGCAGTGCGGGACAGGGGCTTCCCTACGAGCAGTACTTC
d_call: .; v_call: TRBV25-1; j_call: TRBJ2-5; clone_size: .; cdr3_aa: CASSLPGRETQYF; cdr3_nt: TGTGCCAGCAGTCTTCCAGGCCGGGAGACCCAGTACTTC
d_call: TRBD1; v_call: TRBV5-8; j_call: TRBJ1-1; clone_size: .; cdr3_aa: CASSPGQGRKTFF; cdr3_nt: TGTGCCAGCAGCCCGGGACAGGGGAGGAAAACTTTCTTT
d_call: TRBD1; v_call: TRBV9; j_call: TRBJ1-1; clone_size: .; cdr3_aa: CASSRQGFAEAFF; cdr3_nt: TGTGCCAGCAGCAGACAGGGATTCGCTGAAGCTTTCTTT
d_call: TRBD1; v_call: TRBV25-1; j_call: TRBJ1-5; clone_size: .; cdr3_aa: CASSEYWDRADQPQHF; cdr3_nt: TGTGCCAGCAGTGAATATTGGGACAGGGCGGATCAGCCCCAGCATTTT
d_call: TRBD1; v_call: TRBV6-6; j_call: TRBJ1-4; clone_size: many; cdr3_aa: CASRDRGANEKLFF; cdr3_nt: TGTGCCAGCAGGGACAGGGGCGCGAATGAAAAACTGTTTTTT
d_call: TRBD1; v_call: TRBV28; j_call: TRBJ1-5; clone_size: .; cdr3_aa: CASSLPSAGGLKPQHF; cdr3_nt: TGTGCCAGCAGTTTGCCCTCCGCAGGGGGATTAAAGCCCCAGCATTTT
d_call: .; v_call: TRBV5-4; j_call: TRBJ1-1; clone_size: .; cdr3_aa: CASSSDQGYGTEAFF; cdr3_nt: TGTGCCAGCAGCTCGGACCAGGGGTACGGGACTGAAGCTTTCTTT
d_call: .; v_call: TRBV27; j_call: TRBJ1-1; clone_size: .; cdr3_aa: CASSAWGGAFF; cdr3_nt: TGTGCCAGCAGTGCCTGGGGGGGGGCTTTCTTT
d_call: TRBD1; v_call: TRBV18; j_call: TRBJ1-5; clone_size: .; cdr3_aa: CASSPGTGGEQPQHF; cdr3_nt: TGTGCCAGCTCACCAGGGACAGGGGGCGAACAGCCCCAGCATTTT
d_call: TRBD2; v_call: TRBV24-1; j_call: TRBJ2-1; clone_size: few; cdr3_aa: CATSDSSGGAYNEQFF; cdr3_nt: TGTGCCACCAGTGACTCCAGCGGGGGGGCTTACAATGAGCAGTTCTTC
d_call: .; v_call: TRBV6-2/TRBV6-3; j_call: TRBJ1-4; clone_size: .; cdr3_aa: CASSSYEKLFF; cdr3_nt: TGTGCCAGCAGTTCGTATGAAAAACTGTTTTTT
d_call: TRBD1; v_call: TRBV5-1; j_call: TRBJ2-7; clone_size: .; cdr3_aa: CASSLSRQGAGEQYF; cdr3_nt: TGCGCCAGCAGCTTGTCCCGACAGGGGGCGGGCGAGCAGTACTTC
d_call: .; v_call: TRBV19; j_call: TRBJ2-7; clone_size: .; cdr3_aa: CASSIHQATSYEQYF; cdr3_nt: TGTGCCAGTAGTATTCATCAGGCGACATCCTACGAGCAGTACTTC
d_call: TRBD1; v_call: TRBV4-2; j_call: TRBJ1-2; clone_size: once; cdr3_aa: CASSQEGVGQLYGYTF; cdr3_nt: TGTGCCAGCAGCCAAGAGGGAGTGGGACAGCTCTATGGCTACACCTTC
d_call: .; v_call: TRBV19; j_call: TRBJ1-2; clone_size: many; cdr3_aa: CASSTGAGYTF; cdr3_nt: TGTGCCAGTAGTACAGGGGCTGGCTACACCTTC
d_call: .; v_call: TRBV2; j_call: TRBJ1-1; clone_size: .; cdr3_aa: CASSEGLFGSNTEAFF; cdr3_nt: TGTGCCAGCAGTGAGGGTTTATTCGGGTCGAACACTGAAGCTTTCTTT
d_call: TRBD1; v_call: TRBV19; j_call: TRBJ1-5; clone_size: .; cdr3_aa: CASTADRGKISNQPQHF; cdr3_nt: TGTGCCAGTACCGCGGACAGGGGGAAAATAAGCAATCAGCCCCAGCATTTT
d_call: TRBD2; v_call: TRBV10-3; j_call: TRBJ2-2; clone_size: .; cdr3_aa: CAISALPGGAGELFF; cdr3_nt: TGTGCCATCAGTGCGTTACCCGGGGGGGCCGGGGAGCTGTTTTTT
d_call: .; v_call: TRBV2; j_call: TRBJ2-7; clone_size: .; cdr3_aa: CASSEEGHGNEQYF; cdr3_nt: TGTGCCAGCAGTGAAGAGGGACATGGAAACGAGCAGTACTTC
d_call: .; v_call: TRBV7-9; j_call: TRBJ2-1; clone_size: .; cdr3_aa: CASSKYPTYYNEQFF; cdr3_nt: TGTGCCAGCAGCAAATATCCGACATACTACAATGAGCAGTTCTTC
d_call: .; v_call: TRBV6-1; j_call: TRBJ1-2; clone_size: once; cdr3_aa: CASSEASLSGTDSFRYGYTF; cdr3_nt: TGTGCCAGCAGTGAAGCGAGTCTTTCCGGGACGGACAGCTTTCGTTATGGCTACACCTTC
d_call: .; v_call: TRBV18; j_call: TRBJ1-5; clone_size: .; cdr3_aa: CASSPGGASNQPQHF; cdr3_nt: TGTGCCAGCTCACCAGGTGGGGCTAGCAATCAGCCCCAGCATTTT
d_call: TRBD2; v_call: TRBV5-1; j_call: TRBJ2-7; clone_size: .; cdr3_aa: CASSLEGTSAYEQYF; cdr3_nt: TGCGCCAGCAGCTTGGAAGGGACTAGCGCTTACGAGCAGTACTTC
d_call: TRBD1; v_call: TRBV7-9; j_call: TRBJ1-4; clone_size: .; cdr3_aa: CASSRTRTGNEKLFF; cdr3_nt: TGTGCCAGCAGTCGAACAAGGACAGGGAATGAAAAACTGTTTTTT